A single sample gave rise to the 31 T cell receptor beta chains below, sequenced in a study of cytomegalovirus exposure and HLA in healthy donors (TCRdb year 2017). Libraries were made using the immunoSEQ multiplex PCR assay. A mixture of 60 forward primers for TCR Vbeta segments and 13 reverse primers for TCR Jbeta segments was used in the multiplex PCR. The table was pulled from immuneACCESS by TCRdb, which kept in-frame rearrangements only. Such tables lose some clones; where checked, under half of the loss comes from unresolved V genes, and the rest has no known cause. This sample gives 85,000 to 120,000 clones in total; 70% to 85% of them show up just once. Less than 0.95% of the sample goes to the ten largest clones. The sample was PBMCs. The receptors shown here come from a boy aged 5 to 17 in good health and CMV-seronegative.

Written as DNA, the CDR3 is TGTGCCACCAGCACCCGGACTTATTTGAACACTGAAGCTTTCTTT. It yields the protein CATSTRTYLNTEAFF. The chain is built from TRBV15 and TRBJ1-1; D uncertain. CDR1 is LNHNV and CDR2 is YYDKDF in the germline V gene (reference sequence). This CDR3 has 15 amino acids. Trimming left V 4 bases short and J 0 bases short, with 12 bases between.

The V and J genes are TRBV19 and TRBJ1-4; tentative D call: TRBD1 (5 bases). Germline CDR1 is LNHDA and CDR2 is SQIVND (reference sequence). This CDR3 spans 16 amino acids. Trimming shortened V by 0 bases and J by 8 bases, and 16 bases separated the two germline ends. CDR3 region: CASSIDRPGRGEKLFF. The CDR3 nucleotides are TGTGCCAGTAGTATAGATAGACCCGGGCGGGGCGAAAAACTGTTTTTT. The entire variable domain, with the rest obtained from reference TRBV19 and TRBJ1-4, is as follows: DGGITQSPKYLFRKEGQNVTLSCEQNLNHDAMYWYRQDPGQGLRLIYYSQIVNDFQKGDIAEGYSVSREKKESFPLTVTSAQKNPTAFYLCASSIDRPGRGEKLFFGSGTQLSVL.

This clone was seen a single time. The rearrangement links TRBV7-9 to TRBJ2-7; 9 bases map to TRBD2. Germline assignment: CDR1 SEHNR and CDR2 FQNEAQ (reference sequence). V was pared by 1 base and J by 3 bases, with 10 bases of the junction left unmatched. The CDR3 sequence is 17 residues long. As DNA, the CDR3 is TGTGCCAGCAGCTTAGGTGATGGCGGGAGGGGAGACTACGAGCAGTACTTC. Its translation is CASSLGDGGRGDYEQYF.

In this sample, this clone turned up a few times. The V call is TRBV9, the J call TRBJ2-1; D perhaps matches TRBD2 (5 bases). V was cut by 4 bases and J by 4 bases, with 24 bases left in between. This CDR3 comprises 18 residues. Germline CDR1 and CDR2: SGDLS and YYNGEE. The CDR3 here is CASSIVGSVSTKYNEQFF. The CDR3 DNA reads as TGTGCCAGCAGCATCGTGGGTAGCGTAAGCACCAAATACAATGAGCAGTTCTTC.

V and J are TRBV19 and TRBJ1-4; tentative D call: TRBD1 (5 bases). From germline, CDR1 is LNHDA and CDR2 SQIVND (reference sequence). The V gene lost 3 bases and the J gene lost 10 bases, with 9 bases spanning the gap. The CDR3 totals 12 residues. CDR3 nucleotides: TGTGCCAGTAGTATTTTGGGGGGAAAACTGTTTTTT. Protein sequence: CASSILGGKLFF.

This chain uses TRBV28 with TRBJ1-5, with D possibly matching TRBD1 (5 bases). V lost 7 bases to trimming and J lost 0 bases, with 7 bases between them. Per germline, CDR1 MDHEN and CDR2 SYDVKM. The CDR3 has 13 amino acids. CDR3 protein: CASNRISNQPQHF. The CDR3 bases are TGTGCCAGCAACAGGATTAGCAATCAGCCCCAGCATTTT.

The chain has TRBV7-3 and TRBJ2-2, with D perhaps matching TRBD2 (6 bases). Germline lookup yields CDR1 SGHTA and CDR2 FQGTGA. This CDR3 spans 15 amino acids. With 5 bases removed from V and 1 base from J, the gap between germline ends came to 11 bases. The CDR3 sequence: CASSPSALNTGELFF. Here the CDR3 DNA reads TGTGCCAGCAGCCCTAGCGCGTTGAACACCGGGGAGCTGTTTTTT.

The chain couples TRBV5-4 to TRBJ2-2; 7 nucleotides match TRBD2. The germline gives CDR1 SGHNT, CDR2 YYREEE (reference sequence). This CDR3 is 15 amino acids long. V trimming: 0 bases; J trimming: 1 base; junction bases outside the gene matches: 0. The CDR3 sequence is CASSLGGGNTGELFF. The DNA for the CDR3 is TGTGCCAGCAGCTTGGGCGGGGGGAACACCGGGGAGCTGTTTTTT. Complete variable domain (other parts from reference TRBV5-4 and TRBJ2-2): ETGVTQSPTHLIKTRGQQVTLRCSSQSGHNTVSWYQQALGQGPQFIFQYYREEENGRGNFPPRFSGLQFPNYSSELNVNALELDDSALYLCASSLGGGNTGELFFGEGSRLTVL.

The chain couples TRBV7-9 to TRBJ1-2; D may be TRBD1 (5 bases). This CDR3 has 13 amino acids. V lost 2 bases and J lost 8, with 12 bases in between. CDR1 and CDR2 from the germline V gene are SEHNR and FQNEAQ (reference sequence). In DNA form, the CDR3 reads TGTGCCAGCAGCTTAAGCAGGGCAGGGGGCTACACCTTC. This translates into CASSLSRAGGYTF.

This chain links TRBV4-3 with TRBJ1-4; D ambiguous. The ends were cut back, 4 bases at V and 0 bases at J, with 12 bases in the middle. The germline gives CDR1 LGHNA, CDR2 YSLEER. CDR3 size: 16 residues. This CDR3 reads CASSRLLYATNEKLFF. The CDR3 DNA is TGCGCCAGCAGCCGCCTGCTATACGCAACTAATGAAAAACTGTTTTTT.

The CDR3 DNA is TGTGCCTGGAGTGGCCAGGTCGGCTACGAGCAGTACGTC. The encoded protein is CAWSGQVGYEQYV. This chain connects TRBV30 to TRBJ2-7; D is unresolved. Germline V gene data show CDR1 as GTSNPN and CDR2 as SVGIG (reference sequence). The CDR3 totals 13 residues. With 1 base removed from V and 3 bases from J, the gap between germline ends came to 10 bases.

Only a few counts were recorded for this clone. The rearrangement uses TRBV4-1 and TRBJ1-4, with 9 bases matching TRBD1. V shed 0 bases and J 0 bases; nucleotides not matched to a gene: 5. The CDR3 is made up of 18 amino acids. CDR1 is MGHRA and CDR2 is YSYEKL in the germline V gene. The CDR3 sequence is CASSQENRQGATNEKLFF. In DNA form, the CDR3 reads TGCGCCAGCAGCCAAGAAAATCGACAGGGGGCAACTAATGAAAAACTGTTTTTT.

This clone was counted between two and nine times. V gene TRBV15 combines with J gene TRBJ1-4, with D unclear. CDR1 and CDR2 from the germline V gene are LNHNV and YYDKDF (reference sequence). This CDR3 region has 18 residues. Deletions cut 1 base from V and 4 bases from J, with 19 bases between. The CDR3 DNA sequence: TGTGCCACCAGCAGAGCCCCCCAGGCCAAAAATTATAATGAAAAACTGTTTTTT. Translation: CATSRAPQAKNYNEKLFF.

The gene calls are TRBV6-1 and TRBJ2-3, with 7 bases fitting TRBD1. From germline, CDR1 is MNHNS and CDR2 SASEGT. The CDR3 is 13 residues long. Losses at the gene ends were 2 bases for V and 4 bases for J; bases not matched to a gene: 0. As DNA, the CDR3 is TGTGCCAGCAGTGAACAGGGGGCAGATACGCAGTATTTT. Translating gives CASSEQGADTQYF.

In this sample, this clone turned up a few times. The gene calls are TRBV9 and TRBJ2-7; 11 nucleotides line up with TRBD1. V trimming: 2 bases; J trimming: 10 bases; junction bases outside the gene matches: 2. The CDR3 length is 12 residues. Germline V lookup: CDR1 SGDLS, CDR2 YYNGEE. Here the CDR3 reads CASSVGQGEQYF. CDR3 sequence (DNA): TGTGCCAGCAGCGTGGGACAGGGGGAACAGTACTTC.

The chain recombines TRBV11-2 with TRBJ1-2; 7 bases are shared with TRBD1. Germline loops: CDR1 SGHAT, CDR2 FQNNGV. The J segment lost 4 bases and the V segment lost 3 bases, leaving 5 bases of the junction unmatched. The CDR3 spans 14 residues. The CDR3 coding sequence is TGTGCCAGCAGCTTCCCGGGACAGAGCTATGGCTACACCTTC. Residues: CASSFPGQSYGYTF.

The gene calls are TRBV2 and TRBJ1-2, with 8 positions matching TRBD1. Germline V lookup: CDR1 SNHLY, CDR2 FYNNEI. The CDR3 covers 13 residues. Trimming cost V 7 bases and J 7 bases; bases outside gene matches: 8. For the CDR3, the DNA is TGTGCCAGCAAGGCAGGGGGCGCGGGTGGCTACACCTTC. Translating gives CASKAGGAGGYTF. Complete variable domain (other parts from reference TRBV2 and TRBJ1-2): EPEVTQTPSHQVTQMGQEVILRCVPISNHLYFYWYRQILGQKVEFLVSFYNNEISEKSEIFDDQFSVERPDGSNFTLKIRSTKLEDSAMYFCASKAGGAGGYTFGSGTRLTVV.

The chain is built from TRBV5-1 and TRBJ2-7, with 11 bases aligning to TRBD1. In germline, CDR1 is SGHRS, CDR2 YFSETQ. The V and J ends lost 4 bases and 0 bases, in that order; junction bases with no gene match: 6. The CDR3 has 16 residues. The CDR3 DNA reads TGCGCCAGCAGCGTGCCCGGGACAGGGGGCTCCTACGAGCAGTACTTC. The encoded protein is CASSVPGTGGSYEQYF. The entire variable domain, with the rest obtained from reference TRBV5-1 and TRBJ2-7, is as follows: KAGVTQTPRYLIKTRGQQVTLSCSPISGHRSVSWYQQTPGQGLQFLFEYFSETQRNKGNFPGRFSGRQFSNSRSEMNVSTLELGDSALYLCASSVPGTGGSYEQYFGPGTRLTVT.

The chain employs TRBV30 and TRBJ2-6; 7 nucleotides line up with TRBD1. This CDR3 has 18 residues. Germline values: CDR1 GTSNPN, CDR2 SVGIG (reference sequence). Trimming cost V 0 bases and J 0 bases; bases outside gene matches: 8. The CDR3 sequence: CAWSVQGRKSSGANVLTF. The CDR3 nucleotides are TGTGCCTGGAGTGTACAGGGGCGAAAAAGCTCTGGGGCCAACGTCCTGACTTTC.

The V gene is TRBV2, the J gene TRBJ2-2; 7 nucleotides line up with TRBD1. The CDR3 is 14 residues long. With V trimmed by 6 bases and J by 6 bases, 7 bases remained unmatched. Germline loops: CDR1 SNHLY, CDR2 FYNNEI. The CDR3 nucleotides are TGTGCCAGCAGAGACAGGGTGGGCGCCGGGGAGCTGTTTTTT. Residues: CASRDRVGAGELFF.

The chain is built from TRBV6-1 and TRBJ2-7, with 11 positions matching TRBD2. There are 15 residues in the CDR3. Per the germline V gene, CDR1 is MNHNS and CDR2 is SASEGT. V gave up 1 base and J gave up 6 bases; unmatched junction bases: 5. CDR3 amino acids: CASSEEGLAGGEQYF. In nucleotides, the CDR3 is TGTGCCAGCAGTGAAGAGGGGCTAGCGGGAGGCGAGCAGTACTTC.

This rearrangement joins TRBV7-9 to TRBJ2-7; 7 bases are shared with TRBD1. Trimming cost V 5 bases and J 3 bases; bases outside gene matches: 7. Germline values: CDR1 SEHNR, CDR2 FQNEAQ (reference sequence). This CDR3 spans 14 amino acids. CDR3 coding DNA: TGTGCCAGCAGCCTAGACAGGGCCCACTACGAGCAGTACTTC. Translating gives CASSLDRAHYEQYF. The variable domain in full, completed from reference TRBV7-9 and TRBJ2-7, reads DTGVSQNPRHKITKRGQNVTFRCDPISEHNRLYWYRQTLGQGPEFLTYFQNEAQLEKSRLLSDRFSAERPKGSFSTLEIQRTEQGDSAMYLCASSLDRAHYEQYFGPGTRLTVT.

The chain joins TRBV25-1 to TRBJ1-4; D might be TRBD1 (5 bases). This CDR3 contains 13 residues. CDR1 MGHDK and CDR2 SYGVNS come from the germline V gene. The germline V and J ends were trimmed by 3 bases and 8 bases, with 10 bases remaining between them. The chain's CDR3 is CASSEGGREKLFF. The DNA for the CDR3 is TGTGCCAGCAGTGAGGGGGGAAGAGAAAAACTGTTTTTT.

The sample holds one count of this clone. The chain has TRBV6-1 and TRBJ2-7, with D possibly being TRBD1 (6 bases). Germline loops: CDR1 MNHNS, CDR2 SASEGT. Trimming stripped 5 bases from V and 0 bases from J, with 8 bases between. This CDR3 has 13 amino acids. The CDR3 reads CASSTGSSYEQYF. DNA of the CDR3: TGTGCCAGCAGTACAGGGAGCTCCTACGAGCAGTACTTC.

This sequence joins TRBV29-1 and TRBJ2-7, with D possibly matching TRBD1 (5 bases). Trimming removed 4 bases at V and 1 base at J, with 14 bases between. CDR3 length: 14 amino acids. CDR1 is SQVTM, CDR2 ANQGSEA, per germline. The CDR3 DNA sequence: TGCAGCGTTGGGACATTGACTCCTTCCTACGAGCAGTACTTC. It is translated as CSVGTLTPSYEQYF.

The chain uses TRBV5-4 and TRBJ1-1; 7 nucleotides agree with TRBD1. The CDR3 totals 15 residues. V lost 4 bases to trimming and J lost 11 bases; unmatched junction nucleotides: 17. From germline, CDR1 is SGHNT and CDR2 YYREEE (reference sequence). The CDR3 region has the DNA TGTGCCAGCAGCACGCGTGGATCCCAGGGGGTGCGCGCTTTCTTT. Protein: CASSTRGSQGVRAFF.

This rearrangement joins TRBV5-1 to TRBJ1-3; D might be TRBD1 (5 bases). Trimming took off 0 bases at V and 0 bases at J, with 7 bases between the two ends. Germline CDR1 and CDR2: SGHRS and YFSETQ. CDR3 length equals 15 residues. CDR3 DNA sequence: TGCGCCAGCAGCTTGGGACAGCTCTCTGGAAACACCATATATTTT. Translating it yields CASSLGQLSGNTIYF.

This chain joins TRBV6-6 and TRBJ2-3; D is ambiguous. Germline values: CDR1 MNHNY, CDR2 SVGAGI (reference sequence). The CDR3 totals 14 residues. V dropped 6 bases and J dropped 1 base, with 11 bases sitting between them. In DNA form, the CDR3 reads TGTGCCAGCAGCCCGCGGAGCGGCACAGATACGCAGTATTTT. The encoded protein is CASSPRSGTDTQYF.

This rearrangement joins TRBV13 to TRBJ2-7; perhaps TRBD1 as D (5 bases). CDR1 is PRHDT, CDR2 FYEKMQ, per germline (reference sequence). With 5 bases removed from V and 5 bases from J, the gap between germline ends came to 10 bases. The CDR3 is 12 amino acids. The CDR3 region is CASSPQGNEQYF. DNA for the CDR3: TGTGCCAGCAGCCCTCAGGGAAACGAGCAGTACTTC.

The chain employs TRBV6-5 and TRBJ1-6; D gene unclear. The CDR3 loop spans 13 amino acids. CDR1 and CDR2 (germline): MNHEY, SVGAGI. Deletions cut 8 bases from V and 9 bases from J, with 14 bases between. The CDR3 loop reads CASSRQTISPLHF. Written as DNA, the CDR3 is TGTGCCAGCTCCCGCCAGACTATTTCACCCCTCCACTTT.

The V and J genes are TRBV28 and TRBJ2-7; weak D call: TRBD1 (6 bases). Per the germline V gene, CDR1 is MDHEN and CDR2 is SYDVKM. Trimming took off 5 bases at V and 5 bases at J, with 19 bases between the two ends. The CDR3 length is 15 residues. CDR3 protein: CASSRHSTGLNEQYF. In nucleotides, the CDR3 is TGTGCCAGCAGTCGCCACTCTACAGGGTTAAACGAGCAGTACTTC.